Each of the 20 T cell receptor beta chains below was sequenced from the same sample in a study of T cell changes during pregnancy in multiple sclerosis (dated 2019 in TCRdb). The protocol used for the library was the immunoSEQ multiplex PCR assay. What TCRdb holds here is the immuneACCESS table cut down to in-frame rearrangements. Part of the clones is not present; checked against another copy, under half of the missing clones reflect an unresolved V gene, and the others are unexplained. This sample comprises around 56,000 clones, approximately 90% of them detected only once. Roughly 2% of the sample goes to the ten largest clones. This sample comprised peripheral blood, obtained in the first trimester of pregnancy. The receptors come from a female donor in good health, enrolled as a control in a pregnancy study.

This clone was counted between two and nine times. The chain has TRBV29-1 and TRBJ2-3, with D possibly being TRBD2 (6 bases). Trimming pared 6 bases from V and 5 bases from J, leaving 18 bases between. There are 14 residues in the CDR3. Germline V gene lookup returns CDR1 SQVTM and CDR2 ANQGSEA. CDR3 nucleotide sequence: TGCAGCGTCCCTAGGCGGGATTATGAAGATACGCAGTATTTT. Protein: CSVPRRDYEDTQYF.

Turning to this clone: Other DNA sequences in this specimen translate into the identical CDR3. This sequence joins TRBV11-2 and TRBJ1-1, with D tentatively TRBD1 (5 bases). The germline V and J ends were trimmed by 4 bases and 2 bases, with 8 bases remaining between them. Per the germline V gene, CDR1 is SGHAT and CDR2 is FQNNGV. The CDR3 consists of 13 residues. The DNA of the CDR3 is TGTGCCAGCAGCTCCGACAGAAACACTGAAGCTTTCTTT. This encodes CASSSDRNTEAFF.

Worth noting for this clone: A read error may account for a junction end that differs from germline. The chain couples TRBV10-3 to TRBJ1-1; 10 positions match TRBD1. CDR1 and CDR2 from the germline V gene are ENHRY and SYGVKD. CDR3 size: 16 residues. CDR3 DNA: TGTGCCACCAGTAAGACAGGGGGCTTGGAGAACACTGAAGCTTTCTTT. Translating gives CATSKTGGLENTEAFF.

The CDR3 region has the DNA TGTGCCAGCAGTTATGGGGGGGCTGAAGCTTTCTTT. It translates to CASSYGGAEAFF. J is TRBJ1-1 and V is TRBV6-5; D is possibly TRBD1 (5 bases). The CDR3 is made up of 12 amino acids. Germline loops: CDR1 MNHEY, CDR2 SVGAGI. The V gene lost 3 bases and the J gene lost 6 bases, with 8 bases spanning the gap.

CDR3 nucleotide sequence: TGTGCCAGCAGCTCTACTAGCGGGGGGGCAAGTGAGCAGTTCTTC. The encoded protein is CASSSTSGGASEQFF. The rearrangement links TRBV5-4 to TRBJ2-1, with TRBD2 matching over 13 bases. The CDR3 contains 15 residues. The V gene end was trimmed by 3 bases and the J gene end by 9 bases; junction bases not matched to a gene: 6. Germline V gene lookup returns CDR1 SGHNT and CDR2 YYREEE (reference sequence).

V usage is TRBV6-5 and J usage is TRBJ1-6; 7 positions match TRBD1. V was pared by 0 bases and J by 12 bases, with 11 bases of the junction left unmatched. The germline V gene encodes CDR1 MNHEY and CDR2 SVGAGI. This CDR3 is built from 16 residues. CDR3 nucleotides: TGTGCCAGCAGTTACTCCTTGAAGGGGGCTTATTTACCCCTCCACTTT. Amino acid sequence: CASSYSLKGAYLPLHF.

The chain has TRBV28 and TRBJ1-3, with 9 bases that match TRBD1. The germline CDR1 and CDR2 sequences are MDHEN and SYDVKM. The CDR3 is 19 residues long. V lost 3 bases and J lost 5; bases outside the gene matches: 17. CDR3 sequence: CASSLGGTGFGFGRNTIYF. CDR3 in DNA: TGTGCCAGCAGTTTGGGGGGGACAGGGTTCGGGTTCGGGAGAAACACCATATATTTT.

The chain has TRBV5-1 and TRBJ1-4; 7 nucleotides match TRBD1. The germline V gene has CDR1 SGHRS and CDR2 YFSETQ. V shed 4 bases and J 0 bases; nucleotides not matched to a gene: 12. CDR3 length: 18 amino acids. The CDR3 is CASSLRGRIPATNEKLFF. The CDR3 DNA reads TGCGCCAGCAGCCTGAGGGGGCGAATTCCTGCAACTAATGAAAAACTGTTTTTT.

V usage is TRBV10-3 and J usage is TRBJ2-5; D remains ambiguous. Trimming removed 2 bases from V and 5 bases from J, with 9 bases in between. CDR1 is ENHRY, CDR2 SYGVKD, per germline. This CDR3 region has 13 residues. For the CDR3, the DNA is TGTGCCATCAGTGAGAAACGGGTCGAGACCCAGTACTTC. This sequence encodes CAISEKRVETQYF.

The V gene is TRBV19, the J gene TRBJ1-1; D call uncertain. The germline gives CDR1 LNHDA, CDR2 SQIVND (reference sequence). This CDR3 has 15 amino acids. Trimming cost V 6 bases and J 3 bases, with 17 bases left between them. CDR3 nucleotide sequence: TGTGCCAGTAGAGTTGGTCTGGGTCGGGACACTGAAGCTTTCTTT. Translated: CASRVGLGRDTEAFF.

The chain uses TRBV5-6 and TRBJ2-2, with D uncertain. V dropped 4 bases and J dropped 3 bases, with 7 bases sitting between them. The CDR3 totals 13 residues. Per the germline V gene, CDR1 is SGHDT and CDR2 is YYEEEE. The CDR3 is CASSRQDTGELFF. The CDR3 region has the DNA TGTGCCAGCAGCCGACAAGACACCGGGGAGCTGTTTTTT.

This chain joins TRBV6-1 and TRBJ2-3, with 8 bases aligning to TRBD2. The V and J ends lost 4 bases and 1 base, in that order; junction bases with no gene match: 13. Germline CDR1 reads MNHNS; CDR2 reads SASEGT. This CDR3 is 18 amino acids long. CDR3 coding DNA: TGTGCCAGCAGTGGGCGGGGGGACCTACTATCTGGCACAGATACGCAGTATTTT. As protein: CASSGRGDLLSGTDTQYF.

The chain is built from TRBV6-1 and TRBJ2-1; 13 bases are shared with TRBD2. V shed 4 bases, J shed 6 bases, and the junction held 6 bases outside the gene matches. The CDR3 covers 16 residues. In germline, CDR1 is MNHNS, CDR2 SASEGT. CDR3 residues: CASSATSGGALNEQFF. The CDR3 DNA reads TGTGCCAGCAGTGCCACTAGCGGGGGGGCGCTCAATGAGCAGTTCTTC.

The chain uses TRBV7-9 and TRBJ1-2; a possible D gene is TRBD1 (5 bases). The ends were cut back, 1 base at V and 4 bases at J, with 13 bases in the middle. The V gene's germline CDR1 is SEHNR and CDR2 FQNEAQ (reference sequence). The CDR3 covers 15 residues. The CDR3 sequence: CASSLGQGRVYGYTF. The CDR3 DNA sequence: TGTGCCAGCAGCTTAGGTCAGGGTCGGGTCTATGGCTACACCTTC.

The CDR3 spells CASSYPHSIAGNTIYF. For the CDR3, the DNA is TGTGCCAGCAGTTACCCCCACTCAATCGCCGGAAACACCATATATTTT. This sequence joins TRBV6-6 and TRBJ1-3, with D hard to call. The V gene's germline CDR1 is MNHNY and CDR2 SVGAGI (reference sequence). The V end was cut by 2 bases, the J end by 4 bases, with 15 bases between. The CDR3 loop spans 16 amino acids.

The genes are TRBV28 and TRBJ2-1; no clear D gene. This CDR3 comprises 12 residues. V gave up 1 base and J gave up 9 bases, with 7 bases separating them. CDR1 MDHEN and CDR2 SYDVKM come from the germline V gene. This CDR3 reads CASSLSVREQFF. Here the CDR3 DNA reads TGTGCCAGCAGTTTATCGGTGCGTGAGCAGTTCTTC.

This clone was counted a few times. This CDR3 is CASSFQGSNQPQHF. CDR3 in DNA: TGTGCCAGCAGCTTCCAGGGGAGCAATCAGCCCCAGCATTTT. The V call is TRBV5-4, the J call TRBJ1-5; the D gene is possibly TRBD1 (6 bases). CDR3 size: 14 residues. Germline assignment: CDR1 SGHNT and CDR2 YYREEE (reference sequence). Between the trimmed V and J ends, which lost 2 bases and 1 base, there was a span of 7 bases. Drawing the rest from reference TRBV5-4 and TRBJ1-5, the complete variable domain is ETGVTQSPTHLIKTRGQQVTLRCSSQSGHNTVSWYQQALGQGPQFIFQYYREEENGRGNFPPRFSGLQFPNYSSELNVNALELDDSALYLCASSFQGSNQPQHFGDGTRLSIL.

The genes are TRBV6-6 and TRBJ2-7, with TRBD1 matching over 7 bases. The CDR3 sequence is 14 residues long. CDR1 is MNHNY, CDR2 SVGAGI, per germline (reference sequence). V lost 4 bases to trimming and J lost 2 bases; unmatched junction nucleotides: 5. The DNA for the CDR3 is TGTGCCAGCAGTTCCCGGGACAGTACCTACGAGCAGTACTTC. The encoded protein is CASSSRDSTYEQYF.

This clone was found once. V gene TRBV27 combines with J gene TRBJ1-1; a possible D gene is TRBD1 (5 bases). Germline CDR1 reads MNHEY; CDR2 reads SMNVEV (reference sequence). The CDR3 totals 15 residues. The V gene lost 6 bases and the J gene lost 1 base, with 15 bases spanning the gap. For the CDR3, the DNA is TGTGCCAGCAGACCTATGGGACTGGGGAACACTGAAGCTTTCTTT. This translates into CASRPMGLGNTEAFF.

The chain combines TRBV11-2 with TRBJ2-7; maybe TRBD2 (5 bases). In germline, CDR1 is SGHAT, CDR2 FQNNGV. The CDR3 runs to 15 residues. V was pared by 1 base and J by 1 base, with 11 bases between. The CDR3 region is CASSLGLTPSYEQYF. CDR3 coding DNA: TGTGCCAGCAGCTTAGGACTAACCCCTTCCTACGAGCAGTACTTC.